The present T cell receptor (beta chain) was sequenced within a study of blood T cell repertoires in COVID-19. Background on the study: The United States, Italy and Spain supplied acute and convalescent COVID-19 samples.

Generated by immunoSEQ multiplex PCR, the TCRdb table keeps only in-frame clones and is missing some. Of 120,000 to 150,000 clones listed, about four fifths are singletons. The length of the CDR3 is 12 residues. Germline values: CDR1 SEHNR, CDR2 FQNEAQ (reference sequence). V lost 6 bases to trimming and J lost 8 bases, with 13 bases between them. This clonotype was sampled from a human donor with acute or convalescent COVID-19. The donor label of this sample is uncertain. Sequenced sample: peripheral blood. The rearrangement links TRBV7-9 to TRBJ1-2, with TRBD1 as a possible D gene (5 bases). The CDR3 sequence is CASRGAGTGYTF. In DNA, the CDR3 is TGTGCCAGCAGAGGAGCGGGGACCGGCTACACCTTC. Complete variable domain (other parts from reference TRBV7-9 and TRBJ1-2): DTGVSQNPRHKITKRGQNVTFRCDPISEHNRLYWYRQTLGQGPEFLTYFQNEAQLEKSRLLSDRFSAERPKGSFSTLEIQRTEQGDSAMYLCASRGAGTGYTFGSGTRLTVV.